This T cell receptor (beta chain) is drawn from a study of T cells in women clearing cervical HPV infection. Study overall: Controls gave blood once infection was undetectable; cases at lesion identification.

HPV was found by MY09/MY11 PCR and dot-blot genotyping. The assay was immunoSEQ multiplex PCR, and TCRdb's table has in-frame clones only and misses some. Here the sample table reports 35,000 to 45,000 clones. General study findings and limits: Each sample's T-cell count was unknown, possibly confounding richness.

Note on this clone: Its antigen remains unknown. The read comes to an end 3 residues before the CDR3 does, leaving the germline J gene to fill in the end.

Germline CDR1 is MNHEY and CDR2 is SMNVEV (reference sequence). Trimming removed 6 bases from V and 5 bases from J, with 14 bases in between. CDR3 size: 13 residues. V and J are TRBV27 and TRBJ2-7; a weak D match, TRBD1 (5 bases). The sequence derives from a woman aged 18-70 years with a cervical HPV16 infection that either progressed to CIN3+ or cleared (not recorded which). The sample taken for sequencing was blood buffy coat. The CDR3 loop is CASRGSRAHEQYF. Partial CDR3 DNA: TGTGCCAGCAGAGGAAGCAGGGCCCACGAG.